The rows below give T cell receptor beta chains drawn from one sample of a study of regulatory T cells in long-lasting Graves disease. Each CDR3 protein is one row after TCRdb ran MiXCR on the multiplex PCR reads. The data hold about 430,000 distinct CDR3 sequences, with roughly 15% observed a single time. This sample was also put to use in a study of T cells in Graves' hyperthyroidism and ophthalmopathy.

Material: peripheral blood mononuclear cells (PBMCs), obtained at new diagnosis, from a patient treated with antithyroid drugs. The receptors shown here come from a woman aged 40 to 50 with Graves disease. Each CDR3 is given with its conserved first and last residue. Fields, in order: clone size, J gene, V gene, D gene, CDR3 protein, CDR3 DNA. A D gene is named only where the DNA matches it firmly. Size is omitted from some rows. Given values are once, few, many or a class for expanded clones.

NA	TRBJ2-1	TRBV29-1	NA	CSVDLRDYSYNEQFF	TGCAGCGTTGATTTACGGGATTACTCCTACAATGAGCAGTTCTTC
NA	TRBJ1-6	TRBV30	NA	CAWSVMDDNSPLHF	TGTGCCTGGAGTGTGATGGACGACAATTCACCCCTCCACTTT
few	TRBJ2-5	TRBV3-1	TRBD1	CASSQSDREPQTQYF	TGTGCCAGCAGCCAATCGGACAGGGAACCCCAGACCCAGTACTTC
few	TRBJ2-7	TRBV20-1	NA	CSARVSPAYEQYF	TGCAGTGCTAGGGTTTCACCAGCCTACGAGCAGTACTTC
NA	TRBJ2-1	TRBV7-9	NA	CASSAYSSSYNEQFF	TGTGCCAGCAGCGCCTACTCGAGCTCCTACAATGAGCAGTTCTTC
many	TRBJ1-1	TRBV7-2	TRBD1	CASTHRGGKNTEAFF	TGTGCCAGCACCCACAGGGGCGGAAAGAACACTGAAGCTTTCTTT
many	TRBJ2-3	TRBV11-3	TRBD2	CASSLGTSGNTDTQYF	TGTGCCAGCAGCCTCGGGACTAGCGGGAACACAGATACGCAGTATTTT
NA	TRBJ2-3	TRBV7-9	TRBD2	CASQREDTQYF	TGTGCCAGTCAGCGGGAGGATACGCAGTATTTT
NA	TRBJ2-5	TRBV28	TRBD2	CASSLLWEGSGSLEETQYF	TGTGCCAGCAGTTTATTATGGGAGGGTAGCGGGAGCCTGGAAGAGACCCAGTACTTC
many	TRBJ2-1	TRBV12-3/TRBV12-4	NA	CASSPPRGGLARPYNEQFF	TGTGCCAGCAGTCCACCGAGAGGGGGGCTAGCAAGACCCTACAATGAGCAGTTCTTC
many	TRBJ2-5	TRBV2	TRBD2	CASSDSSGRETQYF	TGTGCCAGCAGTGACTCTAGCGGGAGGGAGACCCAGTACTTC
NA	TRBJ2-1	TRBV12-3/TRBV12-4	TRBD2	CASSLAGVAPGVKFF	TGTGCCAGCAGTTTGGCGGGAGTAGCCCCCGGAGTAAAGTTCTTC
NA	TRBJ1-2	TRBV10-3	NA	CAIRDDRLYGYTF	TGTGCCATCAGAGATGACAGGTTATATGGCTACACCTTC
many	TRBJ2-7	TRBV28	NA	CASSSRTVPYEQYF	TGTGCCAGCAGCAGCCGGACAGTCCCCTACGAGCAGTACTTC
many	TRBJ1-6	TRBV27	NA	CASSLSVLGSSYNSPLHF	TGTGCCAGCAGTTTATCGGTCCTGGGGTCCTCCTATAATTCACCCCTCCACTTT
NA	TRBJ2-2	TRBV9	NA	CASSVEPANTGELFF	TGTGCCAGCAGCGTAGAACCCGCGAACACCGGGGAGCTGTTTTTT
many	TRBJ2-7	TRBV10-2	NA	CASSKTSYEQYF	TGCGCCAGCAGTAAGACGTCCTACGAGCAGTACTTC
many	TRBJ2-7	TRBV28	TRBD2	CASSSSGRASYEQYF	TGTGCCAGCAGCAGTAGCGGGAGGGCCTCCTACGAGCAGTACTTC
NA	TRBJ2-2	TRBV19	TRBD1	CASSSGTGSTGELFF	TGTGCCAGTAGTAGCGGGACAGGGAGCACCGGGGAGCTGTTTTTT
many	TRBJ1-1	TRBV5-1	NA	CASSREAFF	TGCGCCAGCAGCCGAGAAGCTTTCTTT
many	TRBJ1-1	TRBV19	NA	CASSQTGPYAEAFF	TGTGCCAGTAGCCAGACGGGACCGTACGCTGAAGCTTTCTTT
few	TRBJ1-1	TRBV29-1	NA	CSGVSDGTEAFF	TGCAGCGGTGTGTCCGACGGCACTGAAGCTTTCTTT
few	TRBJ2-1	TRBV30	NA	CAWSPGPNEQFF	TGTGCCTGGAGCCCGGGCCCCAATGAGCAGTTCTTC
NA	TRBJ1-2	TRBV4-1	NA	CASSQDLDSFYTF	TGCGCCAGCAGCCAAGATCTCGACAGTTTCTACACCTTC
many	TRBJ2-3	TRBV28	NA	CASSPVVFGPDTQYF	TGTGCCAGCAGCCCGGTTGTTTTCGGACCAGATACGCAGTATTTT
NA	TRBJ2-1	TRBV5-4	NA	CASSFPGADNEQFF	TGTGCCAGCAGCTTTCCTGGGGCAGACAATGAGCAGTTCTTC
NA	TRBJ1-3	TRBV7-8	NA	CASSLGRLFSGNTIYF	TGTGCCAGCAGCTTAGGGAGGTTATTCTCTGGAAACACCATATATTTT